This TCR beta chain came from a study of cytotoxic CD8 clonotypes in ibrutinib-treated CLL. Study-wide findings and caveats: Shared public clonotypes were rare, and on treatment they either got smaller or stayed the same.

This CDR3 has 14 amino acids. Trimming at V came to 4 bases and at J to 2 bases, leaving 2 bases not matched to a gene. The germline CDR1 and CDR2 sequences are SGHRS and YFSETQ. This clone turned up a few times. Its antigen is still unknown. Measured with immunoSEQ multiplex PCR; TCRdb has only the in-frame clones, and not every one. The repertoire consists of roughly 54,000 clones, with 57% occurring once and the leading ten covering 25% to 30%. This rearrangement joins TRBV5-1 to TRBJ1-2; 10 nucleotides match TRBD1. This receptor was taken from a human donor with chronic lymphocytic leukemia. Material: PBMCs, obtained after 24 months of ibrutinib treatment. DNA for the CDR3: TGCGCCAGCAGCCGGACAGGGGGGAACTATGGCTACACCTTC. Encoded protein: CASSRTGGNYGYTF.